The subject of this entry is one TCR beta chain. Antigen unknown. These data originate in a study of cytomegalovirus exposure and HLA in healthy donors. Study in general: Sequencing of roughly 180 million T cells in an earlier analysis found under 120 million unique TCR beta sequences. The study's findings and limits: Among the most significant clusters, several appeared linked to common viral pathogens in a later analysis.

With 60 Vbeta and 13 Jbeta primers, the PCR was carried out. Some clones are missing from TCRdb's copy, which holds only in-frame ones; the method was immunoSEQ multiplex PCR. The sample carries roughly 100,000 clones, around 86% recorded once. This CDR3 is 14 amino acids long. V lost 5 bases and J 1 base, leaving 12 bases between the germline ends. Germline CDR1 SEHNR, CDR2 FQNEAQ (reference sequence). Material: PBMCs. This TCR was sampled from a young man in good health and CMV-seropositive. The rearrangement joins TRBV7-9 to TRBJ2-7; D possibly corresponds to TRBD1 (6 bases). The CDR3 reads CASSTGTGSYEQYF. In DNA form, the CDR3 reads TGTGCCAGCAGCACCGGCACAGGGTCCTACGAGCAGTACTTC.